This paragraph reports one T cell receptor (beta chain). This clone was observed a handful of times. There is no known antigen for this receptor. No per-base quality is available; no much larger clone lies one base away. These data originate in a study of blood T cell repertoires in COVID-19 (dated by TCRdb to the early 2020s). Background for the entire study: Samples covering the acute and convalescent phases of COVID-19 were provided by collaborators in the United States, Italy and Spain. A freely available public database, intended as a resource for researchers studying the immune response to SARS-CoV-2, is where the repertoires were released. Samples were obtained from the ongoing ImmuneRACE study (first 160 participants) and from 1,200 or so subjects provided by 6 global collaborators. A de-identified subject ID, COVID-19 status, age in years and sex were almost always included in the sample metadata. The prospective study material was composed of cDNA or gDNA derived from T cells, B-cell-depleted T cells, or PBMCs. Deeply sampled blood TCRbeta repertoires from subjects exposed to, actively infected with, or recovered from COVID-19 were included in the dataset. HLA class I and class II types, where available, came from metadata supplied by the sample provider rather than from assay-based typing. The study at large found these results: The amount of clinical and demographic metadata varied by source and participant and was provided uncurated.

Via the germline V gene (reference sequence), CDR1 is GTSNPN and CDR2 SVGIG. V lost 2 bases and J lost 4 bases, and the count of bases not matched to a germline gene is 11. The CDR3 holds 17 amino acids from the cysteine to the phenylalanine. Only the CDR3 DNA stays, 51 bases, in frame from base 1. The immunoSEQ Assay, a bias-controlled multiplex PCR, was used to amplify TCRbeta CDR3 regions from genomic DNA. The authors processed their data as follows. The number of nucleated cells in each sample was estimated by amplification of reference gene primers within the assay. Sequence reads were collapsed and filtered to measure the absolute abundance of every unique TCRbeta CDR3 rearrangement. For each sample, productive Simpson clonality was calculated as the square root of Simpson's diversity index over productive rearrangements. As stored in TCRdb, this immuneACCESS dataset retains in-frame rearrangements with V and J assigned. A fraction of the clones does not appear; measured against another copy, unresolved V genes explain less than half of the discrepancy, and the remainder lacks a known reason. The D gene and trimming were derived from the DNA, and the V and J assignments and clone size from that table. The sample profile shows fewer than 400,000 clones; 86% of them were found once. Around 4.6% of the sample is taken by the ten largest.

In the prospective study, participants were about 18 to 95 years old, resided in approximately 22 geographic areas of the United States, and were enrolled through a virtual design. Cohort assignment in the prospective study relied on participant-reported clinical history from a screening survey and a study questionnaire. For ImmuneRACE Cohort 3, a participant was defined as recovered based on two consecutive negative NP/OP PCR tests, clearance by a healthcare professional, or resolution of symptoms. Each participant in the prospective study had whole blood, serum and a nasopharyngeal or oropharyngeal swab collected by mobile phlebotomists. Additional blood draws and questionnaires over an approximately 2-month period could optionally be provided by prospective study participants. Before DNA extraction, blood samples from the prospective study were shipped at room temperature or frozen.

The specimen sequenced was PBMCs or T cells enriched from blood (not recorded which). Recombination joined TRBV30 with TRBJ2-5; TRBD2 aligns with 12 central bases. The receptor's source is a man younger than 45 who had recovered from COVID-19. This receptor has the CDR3 CAWSFNLAGGPGETQYF. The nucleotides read TGTGCCTGGAGTTTTAACCTAGCGGGAGGGCCCGGAGAGACCCAGTACTTC.